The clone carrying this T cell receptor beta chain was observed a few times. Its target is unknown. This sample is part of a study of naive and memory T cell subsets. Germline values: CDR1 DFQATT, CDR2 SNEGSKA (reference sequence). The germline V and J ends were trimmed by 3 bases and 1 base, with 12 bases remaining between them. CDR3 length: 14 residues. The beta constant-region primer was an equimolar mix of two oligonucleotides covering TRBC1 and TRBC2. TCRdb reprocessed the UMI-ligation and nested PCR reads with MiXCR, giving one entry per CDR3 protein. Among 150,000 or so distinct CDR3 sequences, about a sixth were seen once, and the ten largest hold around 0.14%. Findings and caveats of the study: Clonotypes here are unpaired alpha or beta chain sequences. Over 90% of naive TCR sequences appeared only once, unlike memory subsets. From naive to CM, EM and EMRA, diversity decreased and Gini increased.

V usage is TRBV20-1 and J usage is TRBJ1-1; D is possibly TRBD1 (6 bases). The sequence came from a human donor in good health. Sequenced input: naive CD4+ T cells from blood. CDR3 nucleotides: TGCAGTGCTAGGGAGGGGGACTCGAACACTGAAGCTTTCTTT. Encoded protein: CSAREGDSNTEAFF.